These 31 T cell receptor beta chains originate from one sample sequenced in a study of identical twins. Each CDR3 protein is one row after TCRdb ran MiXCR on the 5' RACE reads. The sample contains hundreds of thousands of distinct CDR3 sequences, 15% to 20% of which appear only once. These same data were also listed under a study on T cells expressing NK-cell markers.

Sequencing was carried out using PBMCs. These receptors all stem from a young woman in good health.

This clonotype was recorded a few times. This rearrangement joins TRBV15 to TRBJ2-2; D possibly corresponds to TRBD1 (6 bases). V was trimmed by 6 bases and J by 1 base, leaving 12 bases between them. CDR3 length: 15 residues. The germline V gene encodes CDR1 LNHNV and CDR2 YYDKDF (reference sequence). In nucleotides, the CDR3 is TGTGCCACCAGGGCGAGGACAGAGAACACCGGGGAGCTGTTTTTT. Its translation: CATRARTENTGELFF.

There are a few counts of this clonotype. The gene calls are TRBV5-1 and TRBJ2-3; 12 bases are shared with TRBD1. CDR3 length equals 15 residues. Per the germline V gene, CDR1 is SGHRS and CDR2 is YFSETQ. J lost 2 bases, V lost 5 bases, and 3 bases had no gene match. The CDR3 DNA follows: TGCGCCAGCAGTTGGGGACAGGGGGCCACAGATACGCAGTATTTT. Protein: CASSWGQGATDTQYF. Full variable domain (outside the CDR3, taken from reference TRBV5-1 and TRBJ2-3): KAGVTQTPRYLIKTRGQQVTLSCSPISGHRSVSWYQQTPGQGLQFLFEYFSETQRNKGNFPGRFSGRQFSNSRSEMNVSTLELGDSALYLCASSWGQGATDTQYFGPGTRLTVL.

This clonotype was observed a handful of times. The CDR3 sequence is CASSIIAGGPDTQYF. For the CDR3, the DNA is TGTGCCAGTAGTATTATAGCGGGAGGCCCAGATACGCAGTATTTT. V and J are TRBV19 and TRBJ2-3; TRBD2 matches at 10 bases. The junction had 4 bases not matched to a gene; V was cut back by 3 bases and J by 4 bases. The CDR3 runs to 15 residues. The germline gives CDR1 LNHDA, CDR2 SQIVND (reference sequence).

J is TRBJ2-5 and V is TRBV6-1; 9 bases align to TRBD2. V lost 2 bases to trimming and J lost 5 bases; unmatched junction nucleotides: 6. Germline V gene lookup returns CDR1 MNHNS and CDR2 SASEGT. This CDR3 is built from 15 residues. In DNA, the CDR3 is TGTGCCAGCAGTGAAAGCCTAGCGGGGAGGGAGACCCAGTACTTC. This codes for CASSESLAGRETQYF.

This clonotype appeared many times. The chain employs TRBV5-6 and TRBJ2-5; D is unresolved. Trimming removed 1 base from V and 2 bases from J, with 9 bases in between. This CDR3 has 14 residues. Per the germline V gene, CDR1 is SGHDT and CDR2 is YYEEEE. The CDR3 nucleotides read TGTGCCAGCAGCTTGCGGCAGACTCAAGAGACCCAGTACTTC. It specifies CASSLRQTQETQYF.

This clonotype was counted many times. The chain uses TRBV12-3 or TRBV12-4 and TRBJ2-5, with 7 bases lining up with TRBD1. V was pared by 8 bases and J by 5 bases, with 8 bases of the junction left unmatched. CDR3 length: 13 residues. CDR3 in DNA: TGTGCCAGCCATTACAGGGGTGCGGAGACCCAGTACTTC. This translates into CASHYRGAETQYF.

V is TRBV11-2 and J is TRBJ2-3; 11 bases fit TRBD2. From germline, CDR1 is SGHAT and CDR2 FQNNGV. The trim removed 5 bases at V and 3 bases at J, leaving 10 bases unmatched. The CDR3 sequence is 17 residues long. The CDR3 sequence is CASSLLAGGQLTDTQYF. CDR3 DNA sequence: TGTGCCAGCAGCCTTCTAGCGGGGGGCCAACTAACAGATACGCAGTATTTT.

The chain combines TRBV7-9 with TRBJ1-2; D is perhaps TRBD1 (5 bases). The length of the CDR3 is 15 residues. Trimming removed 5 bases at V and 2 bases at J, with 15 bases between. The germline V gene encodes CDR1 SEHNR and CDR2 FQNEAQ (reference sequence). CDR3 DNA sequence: TGTGCCAGCAGCACAATGACAGCGTCCAACTATGGCTACACCTTC. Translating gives CASSTMTASNYGYTF.

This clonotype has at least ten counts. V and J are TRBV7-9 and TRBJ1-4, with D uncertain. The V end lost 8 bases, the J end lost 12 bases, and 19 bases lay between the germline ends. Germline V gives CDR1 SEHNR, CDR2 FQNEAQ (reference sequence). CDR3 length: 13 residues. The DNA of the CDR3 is TGTGCCAGCGGAAAGACGGAAGGGAGCCAACTGTTTTTT. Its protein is CASGKTEGSQLFF.

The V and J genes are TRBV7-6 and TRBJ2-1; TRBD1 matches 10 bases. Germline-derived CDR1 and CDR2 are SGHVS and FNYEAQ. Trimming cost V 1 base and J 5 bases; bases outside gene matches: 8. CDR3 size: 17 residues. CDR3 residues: CASSLVRSGTGDNEQFF. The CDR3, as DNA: TGTGCCAGCAGCTTAGTGCGCTCCGGGACAGGGGACAATGAGCAGTTCTTC.

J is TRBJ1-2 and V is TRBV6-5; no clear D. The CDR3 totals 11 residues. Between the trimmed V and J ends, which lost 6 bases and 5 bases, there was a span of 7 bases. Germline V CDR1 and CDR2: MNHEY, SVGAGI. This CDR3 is CASRSSYGYTF. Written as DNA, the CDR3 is TGTGCCAGCAGGAGTAGTTATGGCTACACCTTC.

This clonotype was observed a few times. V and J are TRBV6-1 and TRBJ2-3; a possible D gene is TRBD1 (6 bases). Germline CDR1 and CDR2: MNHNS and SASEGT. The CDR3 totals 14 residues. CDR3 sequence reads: CVTGRGWGTDTQYF. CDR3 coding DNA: TGTGTCACCGGAAGGGGGTGGGGCACAGATACGCAGTATTTT.

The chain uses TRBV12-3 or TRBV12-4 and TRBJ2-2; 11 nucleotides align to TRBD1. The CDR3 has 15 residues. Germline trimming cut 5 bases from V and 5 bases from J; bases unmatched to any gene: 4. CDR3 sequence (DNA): TGTGCCAGCAGTCCCGGGACAGGGGGGACCGGGGAGCTGTTTTTT. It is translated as CASSPGTGGTGELFF.

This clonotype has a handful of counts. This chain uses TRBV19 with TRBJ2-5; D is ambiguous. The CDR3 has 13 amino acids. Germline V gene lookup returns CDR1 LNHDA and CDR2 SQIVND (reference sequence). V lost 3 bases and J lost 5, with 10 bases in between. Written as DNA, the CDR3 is TGTGCCAGTAGTATCAGTGAGGAGGAGACCCAGTACTTC. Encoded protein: CASSISEEETQYF.

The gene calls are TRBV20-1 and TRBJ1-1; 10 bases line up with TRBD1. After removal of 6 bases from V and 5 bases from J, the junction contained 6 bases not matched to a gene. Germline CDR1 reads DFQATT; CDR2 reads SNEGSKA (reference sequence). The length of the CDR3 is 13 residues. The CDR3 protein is CSAARDRGTEAFF. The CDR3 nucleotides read TGCAGTGCGGCACGGGACAGGGGAACTGAAGCTTTCTTT.

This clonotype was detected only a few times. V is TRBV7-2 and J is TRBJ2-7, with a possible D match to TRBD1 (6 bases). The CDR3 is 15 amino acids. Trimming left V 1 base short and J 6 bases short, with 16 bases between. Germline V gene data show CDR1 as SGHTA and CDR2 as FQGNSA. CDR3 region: CASSLVRGGVSEQYF. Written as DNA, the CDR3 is TGTGCCAGCAGCTTAGTGCGAGGGGGAGTAAGCGAGCAGTACTTC.

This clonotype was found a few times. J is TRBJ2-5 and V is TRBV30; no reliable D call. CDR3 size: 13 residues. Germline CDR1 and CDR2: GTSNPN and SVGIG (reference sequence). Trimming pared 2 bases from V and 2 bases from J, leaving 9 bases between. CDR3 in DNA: TGTGCCTGGAGTCGGCAGACTCAAGAGACCCAGTACTTC. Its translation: CAWSRQTQETQYF.

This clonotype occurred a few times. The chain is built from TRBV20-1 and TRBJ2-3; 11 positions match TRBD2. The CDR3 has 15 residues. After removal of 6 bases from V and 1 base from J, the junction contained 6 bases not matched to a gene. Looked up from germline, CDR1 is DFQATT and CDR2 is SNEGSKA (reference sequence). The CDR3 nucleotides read TGCAGTGCCGGACAACTAGCGGGGGGCACAGATACGCAGTATTTT. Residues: CSAGQLAGGTDTQYF.

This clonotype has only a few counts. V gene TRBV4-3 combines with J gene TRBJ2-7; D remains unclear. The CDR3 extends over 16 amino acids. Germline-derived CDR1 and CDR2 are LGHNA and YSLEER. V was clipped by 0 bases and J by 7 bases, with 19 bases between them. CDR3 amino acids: CASSQDLVVGSAEQYF. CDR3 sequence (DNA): TGCGCCAGCAGCCAAGATCTCGTTGTGGGGTCCGCTGAGCAGTACTTC.

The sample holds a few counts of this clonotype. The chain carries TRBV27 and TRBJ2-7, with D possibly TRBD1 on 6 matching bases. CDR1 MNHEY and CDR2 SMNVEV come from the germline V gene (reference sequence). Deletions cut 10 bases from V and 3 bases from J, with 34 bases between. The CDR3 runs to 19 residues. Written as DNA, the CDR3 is TGTGCCAAAGGACAAAAAGCTGACAGGAGGAGGCTAAAAGGCTACGAGCAGTACTTC. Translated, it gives CAKGQKADRRRLKGYEQYF.

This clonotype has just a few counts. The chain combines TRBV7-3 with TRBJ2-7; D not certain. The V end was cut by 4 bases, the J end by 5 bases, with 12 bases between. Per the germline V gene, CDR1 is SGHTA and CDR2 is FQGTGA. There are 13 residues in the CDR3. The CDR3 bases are TGTGCCAGCAGCTCCACTTCCTCAGACGAGCAGTACTTC. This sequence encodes CASSSTSSDEQYF.

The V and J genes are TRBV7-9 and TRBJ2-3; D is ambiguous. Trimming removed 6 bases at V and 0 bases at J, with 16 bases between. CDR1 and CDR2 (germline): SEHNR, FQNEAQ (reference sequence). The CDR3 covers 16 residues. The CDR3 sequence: CASSFDSSTSTDTQYF. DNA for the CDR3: TGTGCCAGCAGTTTCGATAGTTCCACTAGCACAGATACGCAGTATTTT.

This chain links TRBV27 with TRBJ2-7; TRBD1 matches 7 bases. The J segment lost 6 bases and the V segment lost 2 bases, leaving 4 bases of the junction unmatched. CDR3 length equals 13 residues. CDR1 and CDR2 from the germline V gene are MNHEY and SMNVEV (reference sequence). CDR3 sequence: CASSLATGTEQYF. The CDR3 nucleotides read TGTGCCAGCAGTTTAGCGACAGGGACCGAGCAGTACTTC.

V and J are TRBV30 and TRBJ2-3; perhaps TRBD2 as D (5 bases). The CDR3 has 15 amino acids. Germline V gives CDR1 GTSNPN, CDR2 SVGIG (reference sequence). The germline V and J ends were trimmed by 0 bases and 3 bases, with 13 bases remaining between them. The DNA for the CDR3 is TGTGCCTGGAGTGTAAGCGGAGGCGGAACAGATACGCAGTATTTT. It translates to CAWSVSGGGTDTQYF.

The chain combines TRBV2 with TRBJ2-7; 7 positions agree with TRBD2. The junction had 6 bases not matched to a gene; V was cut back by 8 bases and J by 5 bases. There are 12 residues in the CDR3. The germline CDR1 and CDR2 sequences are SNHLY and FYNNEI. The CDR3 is CASGGDVHEQYF. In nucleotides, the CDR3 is TGTGCCAGCGGGGGGGACGTCCACGAGCAGTACTTC.

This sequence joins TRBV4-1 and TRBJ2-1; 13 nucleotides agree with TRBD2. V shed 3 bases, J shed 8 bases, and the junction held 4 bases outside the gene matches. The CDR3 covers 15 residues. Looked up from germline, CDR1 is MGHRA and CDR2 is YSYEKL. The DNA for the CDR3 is TGCGCCAGCAGCCACCGGACTAGCGGGGGAGATGAGCAGTTCTTC. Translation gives CASSHRTSGGDEQFF.

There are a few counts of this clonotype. The CDR3 DNA is TGTGCCAGCAGCGATAGGACTAGCGGGATAGAGCAGTACTTC. Its protein is CASSDRTSGIEQYF. The chain recombines TRBV9 with TRBJ2-7, with 12 bases fitting TRBD2. This CDR3 has 14 residues. V was clipped by 3 bases and J by 7 bases; unmatched bases: 5. Germline V CDR1 and CDR2: SGDLS, YYNGEE.

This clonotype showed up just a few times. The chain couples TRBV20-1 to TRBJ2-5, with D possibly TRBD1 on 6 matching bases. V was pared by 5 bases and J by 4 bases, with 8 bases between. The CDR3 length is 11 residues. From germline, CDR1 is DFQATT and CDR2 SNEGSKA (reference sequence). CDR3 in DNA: TGCAGTGCTTGGGACACAGAGACCCAGTACTTC. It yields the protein CSAWDTETQYF.

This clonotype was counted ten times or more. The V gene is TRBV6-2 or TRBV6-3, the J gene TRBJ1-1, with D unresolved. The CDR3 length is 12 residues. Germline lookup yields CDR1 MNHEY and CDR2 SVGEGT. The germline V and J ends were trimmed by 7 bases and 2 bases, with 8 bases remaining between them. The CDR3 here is CASIRGNTEAFF. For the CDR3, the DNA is TGTGCCAGCATCCGAGGCAACACTGAAGCTTTCTTT.

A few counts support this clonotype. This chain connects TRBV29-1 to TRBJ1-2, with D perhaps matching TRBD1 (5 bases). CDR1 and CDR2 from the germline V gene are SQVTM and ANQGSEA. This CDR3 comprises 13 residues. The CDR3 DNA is TGCGCCAGTGGGGGGACGTCTAACTATGGCTACACCTTC. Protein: CASGGTSNYGYTF.

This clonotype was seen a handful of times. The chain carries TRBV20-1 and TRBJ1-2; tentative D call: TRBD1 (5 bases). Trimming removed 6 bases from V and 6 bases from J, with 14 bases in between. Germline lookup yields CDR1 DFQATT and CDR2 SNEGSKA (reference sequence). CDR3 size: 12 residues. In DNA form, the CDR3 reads TGCAGTGCCAGCTTTGGGGGAAATGGCTACACCTTC. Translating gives CSASFGGNGYTF.